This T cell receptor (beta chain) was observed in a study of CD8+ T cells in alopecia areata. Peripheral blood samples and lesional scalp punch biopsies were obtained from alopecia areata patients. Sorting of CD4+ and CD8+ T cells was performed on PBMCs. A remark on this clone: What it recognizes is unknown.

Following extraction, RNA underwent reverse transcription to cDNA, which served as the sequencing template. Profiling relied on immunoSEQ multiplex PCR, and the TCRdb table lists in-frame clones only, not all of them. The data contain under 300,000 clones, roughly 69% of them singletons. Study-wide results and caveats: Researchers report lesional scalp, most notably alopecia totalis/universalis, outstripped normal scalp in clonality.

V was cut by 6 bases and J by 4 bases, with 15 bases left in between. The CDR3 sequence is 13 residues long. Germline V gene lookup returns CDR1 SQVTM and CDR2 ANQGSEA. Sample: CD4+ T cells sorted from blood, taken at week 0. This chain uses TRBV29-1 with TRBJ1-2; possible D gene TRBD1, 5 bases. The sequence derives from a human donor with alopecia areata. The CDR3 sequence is CSVTRQFAYGYTF. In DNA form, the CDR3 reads TGCAGCGTCACTCGACAGTTTGCCTATGGCTACACCTTC.